A selection of T cell receptor beta chains follows, all from one sample in a study of T-cell reconstitution after alpha-beta-depleted transplantation in children. Each CDR3 protein gets one entry after TCRdb re-called the PCR reads with MiXCR. There are 500,000 to 750,000 distinct CDR3 sequences in the sample; roughly 13% occur only once, and about 2% lies in the top ten. Here the sequenced sample was PBMCs, mostly from graft donor cells, taken 360 days after TCRalphabeta/CD19-depleted stem cell transplant. Every receptor here comes from a male patient younger than 18 who had a stem cell transplant for acute myeloid leukemia, so the T cells may come from the graft donor. The CDR3 runs from the conserved cysteine through the conserved F or W. D genes are given only for firm matches. Expanded clones get a size class; other rows say once, few or many, or leave the size out.

CDR3,DNA,size,D,J,length,V
CASPKKTDTQYF,TGTGCCAGCCCAAAGAAGACAGATACGCAGTATTTT,-,-,TRBJ2-3,12,TRBV4-2
CAIQKETQGSRNQPQHF,TGTGCCATCCAGAAGGAGACCCAGGGGTCGCGCAATCAGCCCCAGCATTTT,many,-,TRBJ1-5,17,TRBV10-3
CAISPGRGKETQYF,TGTGCCATCAGCCCGGGCCGGGGGAAAGAGACCCAGTACTTC,many,-,TRBJ2-5,14,TRBV10-3
CAIGTSGVYEQYF,TGTGCCATAGGGACTAGCGGTGTTTACGAGCAGTACTTC,few,TRBD2,TRBJ2-7,13,TRBV10-3
CASRADISNTEAFF,TGTGCCAGCAGGGCCGACATTTCGAACACTGAAGCTTTCTTT,many,-,TRBJ1-1,14,TRBV6-5
CSAPRLAGVSSYNEQFF,TGCAGTGCTCCCCGGTTAGCGGGAGTTTCCTCCTACAATGAGCAGTTCTTC,-,TRBD2,TRBJ2-1,17,TRBV20-1
CASSLAYYEQYF,TGTGCCAGCAGCCTAGCGTACTACGAGCAGTACTTC,many,-,TRBJ2-7,12,TRBV7-2
CASSEGWGGRNTEAFF,TGTGCCAGCAGTGAGGGGTGGGGAGGGCGGAACACTGAAGCTTTCTTT,-,-,TRBJ1-1,16,TRBV25-1
CASSLYSLEDEQFF,TGTGCCAGCAGCCTCTATTCTCTCGAGGATGAGCAGTTCTTC,few,-,TRBJ2-1,14,TRBV7-3
CASSGPTGQGVETQYF,TGCGCCAGCAGCGGACCCACGGGACAGGGTGTGGAGACCCAGTACTTC,many,TRBD1,TRBJ2-5,16,TRBV5-1
CASSSRDPLAGTSYEQYF,TGTGCCAGCAGCTCTAGGGACCCACTAGCGGGTACCTCCTACGAGCAGTACTTC,-,TRBD2,TRBJ2-7,18,TRBV11-2
CASSESPAAGETQYF,TGCGCCAGCAGTGAGTCCCCGGCTGCAGGGGAGACCCAGTACTTC,few,-,TRBJ2-5,15,TRBV10-1
CASSSQGGEPTYSYEQYF,TGTGCCAGCAGTTCACAGGGGGGCGAACCCACTTACTCCTACGAGCAGTACTTC,-,TRBD1,TRBJ2-7,18,TRBV27
CASSQEALAGGEQYF,TGCGCCAGCAGCCAAGAAGCTTTAGCGGGCGGCGAGCAGTACTTC,few,TRBD2,TRBJ2-7,15,TRBV4-3
CASSPTPGQGGYEQYF,TGTGCCAGCAGTCCTACACCGGGACAGGGAGGATACGAGCAGTACTTC,-,TRBD1,TRBJ2-7,16,TRBV12-3/TRBV12-4
CASSLGSGSPNSPLHF,TGTGCCAGCAGCTTAGGCTCTGGGTCTCCCAATTCACCCCTCCACTTT,-,-,TRBJ1-6,16,TRBV7-9
CASSLKDGNYGYTF,TGTGCCAGCAGCTTGAAGGACGGTAACTATGGCTACACCTTC,-,-,TRBJ1-2,14,TRBV5-6
CASSPLGLGEYNEQFF,TGTGCCAGCTCACCCTTGGGACTAGGGGAGTACAATGAGCAGTTCTTC,-,TRBD2,TRBJ2-1,16,TRBV18
CAIDRDTGELFF,TGTGCCATCGACAGGGACACCGGGGAGCTGTTTTTT,many,TRBD1,TRBJ2-2,12,TRBV10-3
CSARSSGSATDTQYF,TGCAGTGCTAGGTCTAGCGGGAGTGCCACAGATACGCAGTATTTT,few,TRBD2,TRBJ2-3,15,TRBV20-1
CAISENTGAYEQYF,TGTGCCATCAGTGAGAATACGGGGGCCTACGAGCAGTACTTC,-,-,TRBJ2-7,14,TRBV10-3
CASSSGLAQSTDTQYF,TGTGCCAGCAGCTCCGGACTAGCACAAAGCACAGATACGCAGTATTTT,-,TRBD2,TRBJ2-3,16,TRBV5-5
CSVAGPFSPGDEQYF,TGCAGCGTTGCAGGGCCCTTCTCACCGGGGGACGAGCAGTACTTC,few,-,TRBJ2-7,15,TRBV29-1
CSALGLAGGIIYNEQFF,TGCAGCGCCTTAGGACTAGCGGGAGGCATCATTTACAATGAGCAGTTCTTC,-,TRBD2,TRBJ2-1,17,TRBV29-1
CASSLELGGSNYGYTF,TGCGCCAGCAGCTTGGAACTAGGGGGCTCTAACTATGGCTACACCTTC,few,TRBD1,TRBJ1-2,16,TRBV5-1
CATAWRAGAGEQYF,TGTGCCACGGCCTGGCGGGCGGGAGCAGGAGAGCAGTACTTC,many,TRBD2,TRBJ2-7,14,TRBV7-2
CASSSGFTQYF,TGTGCCAGCAGTTCGGGGTTTACCCAGTACTTC,-,-,TRBJ2-5,11,TRBV12-3/TRBV12-4
CASGPTPTSSYEQYF,TGTGCCAGCGGCCCCACCCCAACAAGCTCCTACGAGCAGTACTTC,many,-,TRBJ2-7,15,TRBV27
CASSKAGTELLEQYF,TGTGCCAGCAGCAAAGCCGGGACTGAGCTTTTAGAGCAGTACTTC,-,-,TRBJ2-7,15,TRBV21-1
CASSQVGRSTEAFF,TGTGCCAGCAGCCAAGTGGGCAGGAGCACTGAAGCTTTCTTT,few,-,TRBJ1-1,14,TRBV14
CSVGLAGVERDYEQYF,TGCAGCGTCGGACTAGCGGGAGTTGAAAGGGACTACGAGCAGTACTTC,few,TRBD2,TRBJ2-7,16,TRBV29-1
CASSLAFSYEQYF,TGTGCCAGCAGTTTAGCGTTCTCCTACGAGCAGTACTTC,-,-,TRBJ2-7,13,TRBV27
CASSPLLGRGLSSGANVLTF,TGTGCCAGCAGTCCCCTGTTGGGCAGGGGGTTAAGCTCTGGGGCCAACGTCCTGACTTTC,many,TRBD1,TRBJ2-6,20,TRBV28
CSVAERQGRRSAGANVLTF,TGCAGCGTTGCGGAAAGACAGGGGAGGAGATCGGCGGGGGCCAACGTCCTGACTTTC,few,TRBD1,TRBJ2-6,19,TRBV29-1
CASSFAEGTEAFF,TGTGCCAGCAGTTTTGCGGAGGGCACTGAAGCTTTCTTT,few,-,TRBJ1-1,13,TRBV12-3/TRBV12-4
CASSFPPSGGFQETQYF,TGTGCCAGCAGCTTCCCACCTAGCGGGGGTTTTCAAGAGACCCAGTACTTC,few,TRBD2,TRBJ2-5,17,TRBV7-6
CSVGDSGANVLTF,TGCAGCGTAGGGGACTCTGGGGCCAACGTCCTGACTTTC,few,-,TRBJ2-6,13,TRBV29-1
CSASLDWGRAGELFF,TGCAGTGCTAGCCTCGATTGGGGACGAGCCGGGGAGCTGTTTTTT,few,-,TRBJ2-2,15,TRBV20-1
CASFGGRVETQYF,TGTGCCAGCTTCGGGGGCAGGGTAGAGACCCAGTACTTC,few,-,TRBJ2-5,13,TRBV7-8
CASSIRDRDNEQFF,TGTGCCAGCAGCATCCGGGACAGGGACAATGAGCAGTTCTTC,few,TRBD1,TRBJ2-1,14,TRBV5-4
CASSPPVVAGGPSDRKFF,TGTGCTAGCAGCCCGCCGGTGGTAGCGGGAGGGCCCTCGGATCGCAAGTTCTTC,-,TRBD2,TRBJ2-1,18,TRBV7-7
CASSHEGNQPQHF,TGCGCCAGCAGCCATGAGGGCAATCAGCCCCAGCATTTT,-,-,TRBJ1-5,13,TRBV4-1
CSVSGGRGANVLTF,TGCAGCGTGTCAGGGGGGAGGGGGGCCAACGTCCTGACTTTC,many,-,TRBJ2-6,14,TRBV29-1
CASSLPFGLAGVGNTGELFF,TGTGCCAGCAGTTTACCCTTTGGACTAGCGGGAGTTGGGAACACCGGGGAGCTGTTTTTT,few,TRBD2,TRBJ2-2,20,TRBV28
CASSSTSGRAEETQYF,TGTGCCAGCAGCTCGACTAGCGGGAGGGCTGAAGAGACCCAGTACTTC,-,TRBD2,TRBJ2-5,16,TRBV5-6
CATSSPSGRSDTQYF,TGTGCCACCAGCAGTCCAAGCGGGAGGTCGGATACGCAGTATTTT,-,TRBD2,TRBJ2-3,15,TRBV15
CSVHIGGPNEQFF,TGCAGCGTTCACATAGGGGGGCCAAATGAGCAGTTCTTC,-,-,TRBJ2-1,13,TRBV29-1
CASSLARTTQETQYF,TGTGCCAGCAGCTTAGCTCGGACAACTCAAGAGACCCAGTACTTC,many,-,TRBJ2-5,15,TRBV7-2
CASSSQTGTSGRALGGELFF,TGTGCCAGCAGCTCACAGACCGGGACTAGCGGGAGGGCCTTGGGCGGGGAGCTGTTTTTT,-,TRBD2,TRBJ2-2,20,TRBV11-2
CATSRDVLAGGKKTDTQYF,TGTGCCACCAGCAGAGATGTCCTAGCGGGAGGAAAGAAAACAGATACGCAGTATTTT,-,TRBD2,TRBJ2-3,19,TRBV15